This T cell receptor beta chain is drawn from a study of blood T cell repertoires in COVID-19. Study context: From the United States, Italy and Spain came samples of acute and convalescent COVID-19. T cells, B-cell-depleted T cells, or PBMCs provided the cDNA or gDNA that served as material.

This CDR3 has 15 residues. After removal of 5 bases from V and 8 bases from J, the junction contained 12 bases not matched to a gene. Germline V gene lookup returns CDR1 MGHRA and CDR2 YSYEKL. Authors' processing steps: The authors estimated nucleated cell counts from reference gene primer amplification. Sequencing used immunoSEQ multiplex PCR; TCRdb keeps in-frame clones, though not all of them. V and J calls and clone size are those listed in that table; D and trimming were worked out from the DNA. The table shows tens of thousands of clones, with around 82% occurring only once. The sequenced sample was peripheral blood. The receptor's source is a human donor in a cohort sampled during active COVID-19. V usage is TRBV4-1 and J usage is TRBJ2-4; TRBD1 aligns across 7 bases. The CDR3 DNA reads as TGCGCCAGCAGCTCGTCGCTGGGGACAGCGGACATTCAGTACTTC. This translates into CASSSSLGTADIQYF.